The 26 T cell receptor beta chains below all came from one sample that was sequenced in a study of T cell responses to AZD1222 COVID-19 vaccine. The data were produced by immunoSEQ multiplex PCR, yet TCRdb's version contains in-frame clones alone and is incomplete. The repertoire has approximately 160,000 clones, 94% of them found once; the top ten carry approximately 5.5%. This specimen was peripheral blood, taken 28 days after the second AZD1222 dose. Receptor source: an adult who received the AZD1222 COVID-19 vaccine.

The CDR3 reads CASSLASGSYEQYF. The CDR3 DNA is TGCGCCAGCAGCTTAGCTAGCGGCTCCTACGAGCAGTACTTC. J is TRBJ2-7 and V is TRBV5-1; the match to TRBD2 covers 7 bases. The length of the CDR3 is 14 residues. J lost 0 bases, V lost 2 bases, and 2 bases had no gene match. CDR1 is SGHRS and CDR2 is YFSETQ in the germline V gene.

The chain employs TRBV6-1 and TRBJ1-1; D possibly corresponds to TRBD1 (5 bases). Germline V gives CDR1 MNHNS, CDR2 SASEGT. The length of the CDR3 is 18 residues. Between the trimmed V and J ends, which lost 2 bases and 0 bases, there was a span of 19 bases. Here the CDR3 DNA reads TGTGCCAGCAGTGAATCCCCGGGACCCCGGGCGATGAACACTGAAGCTTTCTTT. This encodes CASSESPGPRAMNTEAFF.

The gene calls are TRBV28 and TRBJ1-3, with D unresolved. This CDR3 contains 13 residues. Trimming left V 3 bases short and J 2 bases short, with 5 bases between. Germline V gene lookup returns CDR1 MDHEN and CDR2 SYDVKM. The CDR3 DNA sequence: TGTGCCAGCAGTTTTTTCCCTGGAAACACCATATATTTT. The encoded protein is CASSFFPGNTIYF.

This chain connects TRBV19 to TRBJ2-3; no definite D call. Germline V gene data show CDR1 as LNHDA and CDR2 as SQIVND (reference sequence). Trimming pared 3 bases from V and 2 bases from J, leaving 15 bases between. The length of the CDR3 is 16 residues. CDR3 coding DNA: TGTGCCAGTAGTATCGACGGCATTCCTTCCACAGATACGCAGTATTTT. Translation: CASSIDGIPSTDTQYF.

The J gene is TRBJ2-5, the V gene TRBV12-3 or TRBV12-4; perhaps D is TRBD1 or TRBD2 (6 bases each). Trimming pared 5 bases from V and 8 bases from J, leaving 12 bases between. CDR3 length equals 12 residues. CDR3 sequence: CASSQGGPTQYF. The CDR3 DNA reads TGTGCCAGCAGTCAAGGGGGGCCTACCCAGTACTTC.

V is TRBV6-1 and J is TRBJ1-2; D might be TRBD1 (5 bases). Trimming cost V 1 base and J 3 bases, with 12 bases left between them. Germline CDR1 MNHNS, CDR2 SASEGT. This CDR3 spans 15 amino acids. The CDR3 sequence: CASSEVWDGYYGYTF. The CDR3 bases are TGTGCCAGCAGTGAAGTCTGGGACGGGTACTATGGCTACACCTTC.

V gene TRBV6-2 or TRBV6-3 combines with J gene TRBJ2-7; TRBD2 matches 13 bases. V lost 4 bases, J lost 3 bases, and 3 bases stayed unmatched. Germline V lookup: CDR1 MNHEY, CDR2 SVGEGT. This CDR3 comprises 15 residues. CDR3 nucleotide sequence: TGTGCCAGCAGTTTTGGGACTAGCGGGGTCTACGAGCAGTACTTC. It yields the protein CASSFGTSGVYEQYF.

The V call is TRBV24-1, the J call TRBJ2-3, with D hard to call. V was clipped by 1 base and J by 10 bases, with 11 bases between them. Germline lookup yields CDR1 KGHDR and CDR2 SFDVKD. The CDR3 totals 13 residues. The CDR3 loop is CATSDFSSLAQYF. In DNA form, the CDR3 reads TGTGCCACCAGTGATTTCTCCTCGCTTGCGCAGTATTTT.

The chain recombines TRBV5-1 with TRBJ1-2; maybe TRBD1 (6 bases). Trimming shortened V by 2 bases and J by 4 bases, and 12 bases separated the two germline ends. This CDR3 region has 14 residues. Germline V gene sequence: CDR1 SGHRS, CDR2 YFSETQ. The CDR3 nucleotides read TGCGCCAGCAGCTTAACAGGGAACGGCTATGGCTACACCTTC. It yields the protein CASSLTGNGYGYTF.

The CDR3 is CASSRQDGSPLHF. The CDR3 bases are TGTGCCAGTAGCCGACAGGACGGGTCACCCCTCCACTTT. The chain carries TRBV19 and TRBJ1-6; the D gene is possibly TRBD1 (6 bases). CDR3 length: 13 residues. Per germline, CDR1 LNHDA and CDR2 SQIVND (reference sequence). V shed 6 bases and J shed 10 bases, with 13 bases lying between them.

V gene TRBV14 combines with J gene TRBJ1-2; weak D call: TRBD1 (5 bases). V lost 4 bases, J lost 0 bases, and 12 bases lay in between. Germline V CDR1 and CDR2: SGHDN, FVKESK. This CDR3 spans 15 amino acids. CDR3 sequence (DNA): TGTGCCAGCAGCCTAGGACAAATCCCTAACTATGGCTACACCTTC. Translated: CASSLGQIPNYGYTF.

The gene calls are TRBV5-5 and TRBJ1-1, with TRBD1 as a possible D gene (6 bases). There are 18 residues in the CDR3. Per the germline V gene, CDR1 is SGHKS and CDR2 is YYEKEE (reference sequence). V was cut by 1 base and J by 4 bases, with 23 bases left in between. The CDR3 DNA sequence: TGTGCCAGCAGCTTGAGTGTGGGACAACCGACCAAGGGCACTGAAGCTTTCTTT. Amino acids: CASSLSVGQPTKGTEAFF. The whole variable domain, filled in from reference TRBV5-5 and TRBJ1-1, reads DAGVTQSPTHLIKTRGQQVTLRCSPISGHKSVSWYQQVLGQGPQFIFQYYEKEERGRGNFPDRFSARQFPNYSSELNVNALLLGDSALYLCASSLSVGQPTKGTEAFFGQGTRLTVV.

CDR3 sequence: CAISGQGGGNQPQHF. CDR3 DNA sequence: TGTGCCATCAGTGGGCAGGGAGGTGGCAATCAGCCCCAGCATTTT. The chain combines TRBV10-3 with TRBJ1-5; maybe TRBD1 (5 bases). V was shortened by 4 bases and J by 2 bases, with 12 bases between the two germline ends. CDR3 size: 15 residues. The germline gives CDR1 ENHRY, CDR2 SYGVKD.

The chain employs TRBV14 and TRBJ2-1; 11 bases match TRBD2. From germline, CDR1 is SGHDN and CDR2 FVKESK. The V and J ends lost 4 bases and 2 bases, in that order; junction bases with no gene match: 7. CDR3 length: 17 residues. CDR3 in DNA: TGTGCCAGCAGCCCCCCTAGCGGGAGGCCTACCTACAATGAGCAGTTCTTC. It yields the protein CASSPPSGRPTYNEQFF.

J is TRBJ2-7 and V is TRBV29-1; D unresolved. Trimming pared 3 bases from V and 2 bases from J, leaving 8 bases between. The CDR3 spans 12 residues. CDR1 is SQVTM and CDR2 is ANQGSEA in the germline V gene. CDR3 residues: CSVELGTYEQYF. The CDR3 DNA is TGCAGCGTTGAGTTGGGAACCTACGAGCAGTACTTC.

The rearrangement uses TRBV29-1 and TRBJ1-3; D gene unclear. The CDR3 has 13 residues. The V end was cut by 7 bases, the J end by 3 bases, with 13 bases between. Germline CDR1 and CDR2: SQVTM and ANQGSEA. CDR3 loop: CSARPEIGNTIYF. The CDR3 nucleotides read TGCAGCGCAAGGCCAGAAATTGGAAACACCATATATTTT.

This chain uses TRBV5-5 with TRBJ2-7, with 10 positions matching TRBD2. This CDR3 has 15 amino acids. Looked up from germline, CDR1 is SGHKS and CDR2 is YYEKEE (reference sequence). V shed 6 bases and J 3 bases; nucleotides not matched to a gene: 9. As DNA, the CDR3 is TGTGCCAGCACCACAGCCGGGACTAGCGTCTACGAGCAGTACTTC. It is translated as CASTTAGTSVYEQYF.

As to this clone: At one boundary the junction diverges from the germline segment, which might be a read error. V and J are TRBV5-8 and TRBJ1-5, with unresolved D. Germline CDR1 reads SGHTS; CDR2 reads YDEGEE. This CDR3 is built from 15 residues. In nucleotides, the CDR3 is TGTGCCAGCAGTTTGGAGGTCCATAGCAATCAGCCCCAGCATTTT. This sequence encodes CASSLEVHSNQPQHF. Supplemented by reference TRBV5-8 and TRBJ1-5, the full variable domain reads EAGVTQSPTHLIKTRGQQATLRCSPISGHTSVYWYQQALGLGLQFLLWYDEGEERNRGNFPPRFSGRQFPNYSSELNVNALELEDSALYLCASSLEVHSNQPQHFGDGTRLSIL.

The rearrangement joins TRBV2 to TRBJ1-2; D possibly corresponds to TRBD1 (6 bases). There are 15 residues in the CDR3. Between the trimmed V and J ends, which lost 5 bases and 6 bases, there was a span of 19 bases. Germline CDR1 and CDR2: SNHLY and FYNNEI. The CDR3 protein is CASSRLHGTLDGYTF. DNA of the CDR3: TGTGCCAGCAGTAGGTTACACGGGACACTCGATGGCTACACCTTC.

The rearrangement joins TRBV6-5 to TRBJ2-7, with a weak D call TRBD1 (6 bases). There are 14 residues in the CDR3. Germline CDR1 MNHEY, CDR2 SVGAGI. V was shortened by 4 bases and J by 6 bases, with 16 bases between the two germline ends. This chain's CDR3 is CASSSRDQGLEQYF. Here the CDR3 DNA reads TGTGCCAGCAGTTCGAGGGACCAGGGGCTCGAGCAGTACTTC.

The V gene is TRBV6-5, the J gene TRBJ2-1; the D gene is possibly TRBD1 (5 bases). The CDR3 spans 13 residues. The germline V gene encodes CDR1 MNHEY and CDR2 SVGAGI. The V and J ends lost 2 bases and 4 bases respectively, with 6 bases between them. This CDR3 is CASSYKGYNEQFF. The CDR3 DNA reads as TGTGCCAGCAGTTACAAGGGGTACAATGAGCAGTTCTTC.

This clone occurred a few times. The CDR3 DNA follows: TGTGCCAGCTGGTCCGGGACAGGGATCTACAATGAGCAGTTCTTC. It translates to CASWSGTGIYNEQFF. The rearrangement links TRBV6-5 to TRBJ2-1; TRBD1 matches at 9 bases. CDR1 and CDR2 from the germline V gene are MNHEY and SVGAGI. The CDR3 consists of 15 residues. Unmatched junction bases numbered 8, after V lost 8 bases and J lost 3 bases.

The chain links TRBV13 to TRBJ2-7; 10 nucleotides agree with TRBD2. The germline gives CDR1 PRHDT, CDR2 FYEKMQ (reference sequence). V dropped 4 bases and J dropped 0; count of bases not matched to a gene: 3. This CDR3 spans 15 amino acids. The CDR3: CASSSGTSASYEQYF. The CDR3 nucleotides read TGTGCCAGCAGCTCCGGGACTAGCGCCTCCTACGAGCAGTACTTC.

This chain links TRBV10-2 with TRBJ2-3; 8 bases fit TRBD2. The V gene's germline CDR1 is WSHSY and CDR2 SAAADI. The CDR3 has 15 residues. Losses at the gene ends were 8 bases for V and 0 bases for J; bases not matched to a gene: 7. Here the CDR3 reads CASRGLAQSTDTQYF. The CDR3 DNA reads as TGCGCCAGCCGAGGACTAGCCCAGAGCACAGATACGCAGTATTTT.

The chain carries TRBV30 and TRBJ1-4; the D is unclear. Germline V lookup: CDR1 GTSNPN, CDR2 SVGIG (reference sequence). The CDR3 length is 13 residues. V was clipped by 1 base and J by 8 bases, with 11 bases between them. The CDR3, as DNA: TGTGCCTGGAGTGACGGGTGGCAGGAAAAACTGTTTTTT. Protein: CAWSDGWQEKLFF.

The chain links TRBV11-1 to TRBJ2-7; TRBD2 aligns across 9 bases. CDR1 SGHAT and CDR2 FQDESV come from the germline V gene (reference sequence). V shed 1 base and J 3 bases; nucleotides not matched to a gene: 4. The CDR3 is 15 residues long. CDR3 in DNA: TGTGCCAGCAGCTTAGAGCGGGAGGACTTCTACGAGCAGTACTTC. Encoded protein: CASSLEREDFYEQYF.